This T cell receptor beta chain was captured by sequencing in a study of tumor-infiltrating lymphocytes in primary liver carcinoma (TCRdb year 2017). About the full investigation: Hepatocellular carcinoma (four) or combined HCC and intrahepatic cholangiocarcinoma (one) was present in the five patients, who were three men and two women aged 30 to 69 years. The tumors of the five patients were staged as T1-T3 N0M0, with maximum diameters ranging from roughly 4 to 11 cm. Samples yielded roughly 3.5 to 7.13 million productive TCRbeta reads; read depth did not differ significantly between tissue types. TCRbeta repertoire sequencing, expression microarrays and whole-exome sequencing were combined in the study across five regions of each liver tumor, with adjacent normal tissue and blood also included. TCRbeta repertoire sequencing covered roughly 35 specimens from 5 patients: about 25 tumor regions, 5 adjacent noncancerous liver tissues and 5 peripheral blood samples. The 25 to 30 tumor region samples were profiled with Agilent mRNA microarrays so that TCRbeta repertoire diversity could be related to the local molecular phenotype. Technical replicate repertoires showed high reproducibility, with mean shared-clone rates roughly 0.89 and correlation coefficients above 0.98. The study at large found these results: Pairs of tumor regions showed greater repertoire overlap (mean around 35%) than tumor-adjacent pairs (roughly 17%) or tumor-blood pairs (about 14%), which is consistent with antigen-driven expansion. A significantly larger repertoire fraction was made up by the top 250 clones in tumors than in blood (p = 0.039). Comparison of CD4+ and CD8+ T cell repertoires was precluded by the use of bulk unsorted samples. Only 4 to 6 patients were included in the study, and the authors note that the findings should be validated in a larger study. Because sequencing covered only the TCR beta chain and unpaired alpha chains were not captured, true repertoire diversity is likely underestimated. Only about 7.5-25% of top clones were present in all five regions of a tumor, suggesting spatial heterogeneity of tumor-infiltrating T cells.

Total RNA and DNA were co-extracted without cell sorting from 20-30 mg of bulk tissue using the AllPrep DNA/RNA mini kit. Surgical resection was performed in China between late 2015 and 2016 on about 5 patients with histopathologically diagnosed primary liver carcinoma. Patients had chronic HBV infection and were treatment-naive at sampling. Each tumor was sampled at five spatially separated regions: the tumor centre plus the superior, inferior, left-lateral and right-lateral poles. According to histology, viable tumor cells made up more than 75% of every tumor sample. Pieces of fresh tumor and adjacent tissue were cut in half, with one half kept in RNAlater at -80 degrees C and the other half sent for histology. In regard to this clonotype: It has no known antigen specificity. Within one base of it there is no much larger clone, and no base qualities were kept.

Using a constant-region primer and ProtoScript II reverse transcriptase, TCRbeta-specific cDNA was reverse-transcribed from about 460 ng total RNA. TCRbeta libraries were built with three nested multiplex PCR rounds, a slightly modified ARM-PCR procedure. Sample barcodes and Illumina adapters were attached in a final 25-cycle PCR using Deep VentR polymerase. Before sequencing, amplicons of 200-500 bp were gel-purified using a QIAquick gel extraction kit. The TCRbeta amplicons were sequenced with 250-bp paired-end reads on an Illumina HiSeq 2500. The original pipeline was this. Trimmomatic v0.33 was used to quality-trim the reads, and FLASH v1.2.11 was used to merge paired reads so that full CDR3 sequences could be recovered. V, D and J germline segments were assigned to the rearranged TCRbeta sequences by MiGEC v1.2.1b. Clonotype statistics and Shannon-Wiener diversity indices were calculated with VDJtools v1.0.0. Except for diversity analysis, only each sample's 250 most abundant clonotypes were used in subsequent analyses to reduce sampling bias. TCRdb reanalyzed the raw reads on its own, using fastp at Q25 for trimming and MiXCR for clone calling, and kept in-frame beta chains. Rows matching on CDR3 protein sequence are summarized as one entry with the most common DNA and genes. What appears here as the V and J calls and clone size reflects TCRdb's work, not the paper's. This sample lists 25,000 to 35,000 distinct CDR3 sequences; 76% were detected once. Clones ranked in the top ten supply roughly a third of the sample.

The sequenced sample consisted of liver tumor tissue from sampling region 5. Reading the label with the study, this specimen's cell subset or site is: tumor region T5, tumor centre. The sequence was collected from a man aged 35 to 55 with primary liver carcinoma and hepatitis B virus infection.

The sequenced DNA is TGTGTCAACAGTTACACGTCCCTAGCGGGGATCACAGATACGCAGTATTTT. Protein translation: CVNSYTSLAGITDTQYF. The chain is encoded by TRBV6-6 joined to TRBJ2-3, with 9 bases aligning to TRBD2. Looking up the germline V gene (reference sequence) yields CDR1 MNHNY and CDR2 SVGAGI. The CDR3 starts with the cysteine, ends with the phenylalanine, and has 17 residues. Only the CDR3 part of the read is kept: 51 bases, read in frame from the first base.